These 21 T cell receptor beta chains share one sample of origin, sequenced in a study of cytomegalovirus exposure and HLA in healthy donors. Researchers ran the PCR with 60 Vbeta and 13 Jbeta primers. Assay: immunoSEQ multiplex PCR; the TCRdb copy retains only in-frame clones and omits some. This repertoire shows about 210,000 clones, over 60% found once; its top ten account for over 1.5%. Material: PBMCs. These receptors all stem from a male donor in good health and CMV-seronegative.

CDR3 nucleotides: TGCGCCAGCAGCGCCGGACAGGGGTCTGGAAACACCATATATTTT. It specifies CASSAGQGSGNTIYF. The V gene is TRBV5-1, the J gene TRBJ1-3, with 9 bases identical to TRBD1. Per germline, CDR1 SGHRS and CDR2 YFSETQ. Unmatched junction bases numbered 3, after V lost 4 bases and J lost 1 base. The CDR3 has 15 amino acids.

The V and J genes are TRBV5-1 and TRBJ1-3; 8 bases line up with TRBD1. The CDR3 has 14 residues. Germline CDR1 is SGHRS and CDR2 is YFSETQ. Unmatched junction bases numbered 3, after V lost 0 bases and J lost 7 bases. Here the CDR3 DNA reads TGCGCCAGCAGCTTGGGACAGGGGACGAACACCATATATTTT. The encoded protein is CASSLGQGTNTIYF.

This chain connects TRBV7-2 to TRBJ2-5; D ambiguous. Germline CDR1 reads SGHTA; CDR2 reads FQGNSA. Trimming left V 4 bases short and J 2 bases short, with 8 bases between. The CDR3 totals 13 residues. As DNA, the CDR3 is TGTGCCAGCAGCTCACAGATTCAAGAGACCCAGTACTTC. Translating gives CASSSQIQETQYF.

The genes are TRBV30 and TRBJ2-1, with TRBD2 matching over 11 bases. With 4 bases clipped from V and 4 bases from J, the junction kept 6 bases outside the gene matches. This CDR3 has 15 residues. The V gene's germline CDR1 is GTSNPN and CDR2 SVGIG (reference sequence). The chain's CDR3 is CAWTEGTSGYNEQFF. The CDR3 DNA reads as TGTGCCTGGACCGAAGGGACTAGCGGTTACAATGAGCAGTTCTTC.

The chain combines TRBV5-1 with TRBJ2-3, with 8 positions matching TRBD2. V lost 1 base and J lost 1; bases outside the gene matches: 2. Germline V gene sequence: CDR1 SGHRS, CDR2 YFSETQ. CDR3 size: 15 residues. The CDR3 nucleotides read TGCGCCAGCAGCTTGCAAGCGGGGGGCACAGATACGCAGTATTTT. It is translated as CASSLQAGGTDTQYF.

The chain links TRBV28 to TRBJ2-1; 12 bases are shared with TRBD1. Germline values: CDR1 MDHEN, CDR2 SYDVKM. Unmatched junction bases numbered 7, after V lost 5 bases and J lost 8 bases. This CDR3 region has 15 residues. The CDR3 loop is CASSHRDRGLDEQFF. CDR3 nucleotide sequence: TGTGCCAGCAGTCACCGGGACAGGGGGCTCGATGAGCAGTTCTTC.

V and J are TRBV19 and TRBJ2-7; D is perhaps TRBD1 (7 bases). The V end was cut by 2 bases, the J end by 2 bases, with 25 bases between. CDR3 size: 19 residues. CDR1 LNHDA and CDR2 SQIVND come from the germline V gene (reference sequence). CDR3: CASSIKNTGWRGRTYEQYF. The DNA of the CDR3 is TGTGCCAGTAGTATAAAAAACACGGGGTGGAGGGGGCGGACCTACGAGCAGTACTTC.

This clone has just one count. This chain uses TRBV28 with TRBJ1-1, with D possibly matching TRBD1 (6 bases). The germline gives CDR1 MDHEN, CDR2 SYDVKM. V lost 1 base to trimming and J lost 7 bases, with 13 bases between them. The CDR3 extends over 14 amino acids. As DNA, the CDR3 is TGTGCCAGCAGTTTATCGTACAGGGCGGGTGAAGCTTTCTTT. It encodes CASSLSYRAGEAFF.

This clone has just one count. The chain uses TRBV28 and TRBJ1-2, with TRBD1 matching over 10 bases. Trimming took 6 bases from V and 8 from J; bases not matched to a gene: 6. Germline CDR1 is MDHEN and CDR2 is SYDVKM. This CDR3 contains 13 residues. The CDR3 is CASRRTGGVGYTF. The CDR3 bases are TGTGCCAGCAGAAGGACAGGGGGAGTCGGCTACACCTTC.

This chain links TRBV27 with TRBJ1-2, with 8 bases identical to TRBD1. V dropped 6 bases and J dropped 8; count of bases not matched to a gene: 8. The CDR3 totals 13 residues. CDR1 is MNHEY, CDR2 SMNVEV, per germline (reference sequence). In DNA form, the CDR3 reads TGTGCCAGCAGGACTCGGACAGGGCGAGGCTACACCTTC. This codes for CASRTRTGRGYTF.

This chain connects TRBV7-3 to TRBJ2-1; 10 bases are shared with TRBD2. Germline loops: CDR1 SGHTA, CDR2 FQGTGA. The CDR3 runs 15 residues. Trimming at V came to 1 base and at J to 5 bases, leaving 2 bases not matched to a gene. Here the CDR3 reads CASSLKLAGNNEQFF. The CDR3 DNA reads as TGTGCCAGCAGCTTAAAACTAGCGGGGAACAATGAGCAGTTCTTC.

CDR3 in DNA: TGCGCCAGCAGCTTGTTTGAGACAGGGGGCCGAAATGAGCAGTTCTTC. Translation: CASSLFETGGRNEQFF. This chain links TRBV5-1 with TRBJ2-1; TRBD1 aligns across 10 bases. This CDR3 comprises 16 residues. V was clipped by 1 base and J by 7 bases; unmatched bases: 8. Germline CDR1 reads SGHRS; CDR2 reads YFSETQ.

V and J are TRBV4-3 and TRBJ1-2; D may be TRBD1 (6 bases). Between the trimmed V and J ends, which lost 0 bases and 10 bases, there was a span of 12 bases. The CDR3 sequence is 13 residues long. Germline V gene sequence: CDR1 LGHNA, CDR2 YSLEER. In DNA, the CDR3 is TGCGCCAGCAGCCAAGATACAGGGTCCTCCTACACCTTC. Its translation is CASSQDTGSSYTF.

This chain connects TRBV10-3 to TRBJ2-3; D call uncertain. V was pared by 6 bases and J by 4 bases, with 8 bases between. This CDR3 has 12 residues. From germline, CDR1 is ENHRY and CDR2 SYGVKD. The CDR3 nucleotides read TGTGCCATCAGCGAGGCAGCAGATACGCAGTATTTT. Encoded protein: CAISEAADTQYF.

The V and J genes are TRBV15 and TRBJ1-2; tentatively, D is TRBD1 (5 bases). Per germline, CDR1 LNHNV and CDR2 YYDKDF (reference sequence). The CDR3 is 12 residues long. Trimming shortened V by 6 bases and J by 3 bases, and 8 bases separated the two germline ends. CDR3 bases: TGTGCCACCAGGGGGCTTGACTATGGCTACACCTTC. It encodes CATRGLDYGYTF.

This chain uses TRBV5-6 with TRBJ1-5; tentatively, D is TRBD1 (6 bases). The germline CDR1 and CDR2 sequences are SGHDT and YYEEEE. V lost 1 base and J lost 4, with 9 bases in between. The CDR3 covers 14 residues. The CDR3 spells CASSLLDRNQPQHF. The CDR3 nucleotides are TGTGCCAGCAGCTTGTTGGACAGAAATCAGCCCCAGCATTTT.

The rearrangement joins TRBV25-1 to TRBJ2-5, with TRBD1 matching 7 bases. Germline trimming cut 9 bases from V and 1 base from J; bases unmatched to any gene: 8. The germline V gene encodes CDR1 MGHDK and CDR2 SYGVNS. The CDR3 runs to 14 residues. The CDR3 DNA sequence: TGTGCCAGGCCCGTCCGGGACAGCCAAGAGACCCAGTACTTC. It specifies CARPVRDSQETQYF.

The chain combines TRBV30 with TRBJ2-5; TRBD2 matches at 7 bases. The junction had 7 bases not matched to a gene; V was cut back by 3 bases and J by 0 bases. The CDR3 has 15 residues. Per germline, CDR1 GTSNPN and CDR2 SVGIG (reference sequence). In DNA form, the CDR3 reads TGTGCCTGGAGCGGGAGGCCCCTGTACCAAGAGACCCAGTACTTC. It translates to CAWSGRPLYQETQYF.

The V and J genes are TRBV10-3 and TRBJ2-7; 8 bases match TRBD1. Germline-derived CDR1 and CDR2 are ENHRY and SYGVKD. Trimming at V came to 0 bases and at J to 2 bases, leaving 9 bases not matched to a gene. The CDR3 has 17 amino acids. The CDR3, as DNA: TGTGCCATCAGTGAGTCGACTCGGGGACAGGTGACCTACGAGCAGTACTTC. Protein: CAISESTRGQVTYEQYF.

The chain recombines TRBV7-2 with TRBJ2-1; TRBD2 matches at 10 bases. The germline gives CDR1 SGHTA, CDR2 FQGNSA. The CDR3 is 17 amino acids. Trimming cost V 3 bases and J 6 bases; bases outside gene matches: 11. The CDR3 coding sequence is TGTGCCAGCAGCTTCCCCAGGCTAGCGGGAGTGAGCAATGAGCAGTTCTTC. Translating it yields CASSFPRLAGVSNEQFF.

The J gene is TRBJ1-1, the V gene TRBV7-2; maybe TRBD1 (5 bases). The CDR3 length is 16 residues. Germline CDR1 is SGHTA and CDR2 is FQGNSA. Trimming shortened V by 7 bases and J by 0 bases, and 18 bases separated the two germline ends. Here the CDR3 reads CASTTLPGLLNTEAFF. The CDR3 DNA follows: TGTGCCAGCACCACATTACCGGGACTATTGAACACTGAAGCTTTCTTT.